Detailed here is one TCR beta chain. The CDR3 covers 18 residues. The germline V and J ends were trimmed by 1 base and 4 bases, with 22 bases remaining between them. Germline CDR1 SEHNR, CDR2 FQNEAQ (reference sequence). Original analysis: For nucleated cells, counts were estimated from reference gene primer amplification. TCRdb's copy holds only in-frame clones and misses some; the assay was immunoSEQ multiplex PCR. V and J calls and clone size are given by that table; D and trimming were obtained from the DNA. The table includes 150,000 to 200,000 clones, about 85% detected once. The data were obtained in a study of blood T cell repertoires in COVID-19. Study-wide background: Samples of COVID-19 (acute and convalescent) were obtained from the United States, Italy and Spain.

Seattle enrolled patients during active infection and tracked them longitudinally. This sequence joins TRBV7-9 and TRBJ1-1, with a weak D call TRBD1 (5 bases). The TCR sequence derives from a woman in her forties or fifties with COVID-19, enrolled during active disease. The specimen sequenced was peripheral blood. The CDR3 nucleotides read TGTGCCAGCAGCTTAGAGGGTAGTGTATGGGGGGACGGCACTGAAGCTTTCTTT. Its translation: CASSLEGSVWGDGTEAFF.